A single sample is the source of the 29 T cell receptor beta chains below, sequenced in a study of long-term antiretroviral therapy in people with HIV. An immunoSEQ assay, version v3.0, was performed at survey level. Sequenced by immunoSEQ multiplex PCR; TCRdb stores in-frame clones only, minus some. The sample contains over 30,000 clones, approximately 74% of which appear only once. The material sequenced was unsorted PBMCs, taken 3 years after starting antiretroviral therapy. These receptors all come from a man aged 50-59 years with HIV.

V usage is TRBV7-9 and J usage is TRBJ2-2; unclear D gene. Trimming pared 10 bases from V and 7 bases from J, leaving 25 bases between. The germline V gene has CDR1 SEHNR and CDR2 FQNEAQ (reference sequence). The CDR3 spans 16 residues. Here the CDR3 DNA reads TGTGCCACTCCCGTGGGCCCGGGCTACCGGATCGGGGAGCTGTTTTTT. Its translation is CATPVGPGYRIGELFF.

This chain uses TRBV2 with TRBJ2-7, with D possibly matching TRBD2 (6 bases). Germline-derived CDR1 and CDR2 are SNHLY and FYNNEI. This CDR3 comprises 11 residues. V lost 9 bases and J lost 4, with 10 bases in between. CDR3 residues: CASETSYEQYF. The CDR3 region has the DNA TGTGCCAGTGAGACTAGTTACGAGCAGTACTTC.

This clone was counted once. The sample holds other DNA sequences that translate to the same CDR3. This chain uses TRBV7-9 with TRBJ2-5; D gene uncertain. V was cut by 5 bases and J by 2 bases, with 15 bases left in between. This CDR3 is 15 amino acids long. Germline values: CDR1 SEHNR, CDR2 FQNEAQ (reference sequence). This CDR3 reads CASSHRQGSQETQYF. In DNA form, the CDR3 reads TGTGCCAGCAGCCACCGACAAGGATCTCAAGAGACCCAGTACTTC.

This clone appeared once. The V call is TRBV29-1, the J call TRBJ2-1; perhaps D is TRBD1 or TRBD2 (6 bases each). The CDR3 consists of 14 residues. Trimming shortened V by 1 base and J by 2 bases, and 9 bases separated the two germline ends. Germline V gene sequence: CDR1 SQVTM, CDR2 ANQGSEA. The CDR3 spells CSVEGGATYNEQFF. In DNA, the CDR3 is TGCAGCGTTGAAGGGGGGGCCACCTACAATGAGCAGTTCTTC.

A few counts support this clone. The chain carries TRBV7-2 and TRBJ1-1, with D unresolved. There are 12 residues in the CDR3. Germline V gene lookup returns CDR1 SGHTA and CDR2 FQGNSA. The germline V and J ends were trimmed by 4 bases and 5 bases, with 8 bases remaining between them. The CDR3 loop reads CASSSSFTEAFF. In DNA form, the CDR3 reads TGTGCCAGCAGCTCTTCCTTTACTGAAGCTTTCTTT.

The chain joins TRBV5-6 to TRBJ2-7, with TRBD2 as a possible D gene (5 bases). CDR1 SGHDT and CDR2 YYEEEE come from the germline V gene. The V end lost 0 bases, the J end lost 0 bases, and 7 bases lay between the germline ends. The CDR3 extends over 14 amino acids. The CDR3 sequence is CASSLVGDSYEQYF. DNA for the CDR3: TGTGCCAGCAGCTTGGTCGGGGACTCCTACGAGCAGTACTTC. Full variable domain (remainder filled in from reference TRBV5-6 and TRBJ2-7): DAGVTQSPTHLIKTRGQQVTLRCSPKSGHDTVSWYQQALGQGPQFIFQYYEEEERQRGNFPDRFSGHQFPNYSSELNVNALLLGDSALYLCASSLVGDSYEQYFGPGTRLTVT.

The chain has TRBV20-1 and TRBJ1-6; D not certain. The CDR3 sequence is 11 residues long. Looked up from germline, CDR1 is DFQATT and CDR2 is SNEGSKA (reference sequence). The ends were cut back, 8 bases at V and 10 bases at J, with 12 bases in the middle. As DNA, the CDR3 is TGCAGTCCCGGGGAGTACTCACCCCTCCACTTT. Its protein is CSPGEYSPLHF.

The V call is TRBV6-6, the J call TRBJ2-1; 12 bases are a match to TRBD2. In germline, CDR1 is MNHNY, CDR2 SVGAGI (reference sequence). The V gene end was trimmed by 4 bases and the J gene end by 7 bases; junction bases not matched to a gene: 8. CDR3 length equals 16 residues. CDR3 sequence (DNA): TGTGCCAGCAGTTTATCTAGCGGGGGGGCGTGGAATGAGCAGTTCTTC. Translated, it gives CASSLSSGGAWNEQFF.

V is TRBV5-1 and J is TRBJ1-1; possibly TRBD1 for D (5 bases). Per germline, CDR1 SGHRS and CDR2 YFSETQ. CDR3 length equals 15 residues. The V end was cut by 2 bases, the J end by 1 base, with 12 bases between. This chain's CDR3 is CASSFISGKNTEAFF. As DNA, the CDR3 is TGCGCCAGCAGCTTTATCTCAGGGAAGAACACTGAAGCTTTCTTT.

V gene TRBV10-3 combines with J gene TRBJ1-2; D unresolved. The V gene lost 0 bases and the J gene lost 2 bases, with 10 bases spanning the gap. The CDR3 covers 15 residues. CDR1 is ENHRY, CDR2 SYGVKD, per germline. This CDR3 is CAISESGSKNYGYTF. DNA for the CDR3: TGTGCCATCAGTGAGTCGGGGAGCAAGAACTATGGCTACACCTTC.

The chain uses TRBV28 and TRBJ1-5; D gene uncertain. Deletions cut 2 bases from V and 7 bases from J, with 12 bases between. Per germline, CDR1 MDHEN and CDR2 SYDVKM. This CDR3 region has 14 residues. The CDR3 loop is CASSLVTRTQPQHF. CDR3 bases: TGTGCCAGCAGTTTAGTCACCAGGACCCAGCCCCAGCATTTT.

Written as DNA, the CDR3 is TGCGCCAGCAGCCAAGGGGGGACCTCCAAGAGAAAACTGTTTTTT. This sequence encodes CASSQGGTSKRKLFF. The rearrangement joins TRBV4-3 to TRBJ1-4; tentatively, D is TRBD1 (5 bases). Germline V lookup: CDR1 LGHNA, CDR2 YSLEER. The CDR3 totals 15 residues. Deletions cut 1 base from V and 10 bases from J, with 16 bases between.

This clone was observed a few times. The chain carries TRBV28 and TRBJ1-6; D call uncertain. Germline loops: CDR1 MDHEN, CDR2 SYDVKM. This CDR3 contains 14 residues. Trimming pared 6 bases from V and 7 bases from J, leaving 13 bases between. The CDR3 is CASRLGSGNSPLHF. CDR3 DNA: TGTGCCAGCAGGTTGGGGTCCGGCAATTCACCCCTCCACTTT.

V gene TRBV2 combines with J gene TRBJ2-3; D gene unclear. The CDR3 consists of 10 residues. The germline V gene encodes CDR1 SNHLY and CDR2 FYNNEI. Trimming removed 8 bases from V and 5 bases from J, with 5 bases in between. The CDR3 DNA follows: TGTGCCAGCCAAGGAGATACGCAGTATTTT. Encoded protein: CASQGDTQYF.

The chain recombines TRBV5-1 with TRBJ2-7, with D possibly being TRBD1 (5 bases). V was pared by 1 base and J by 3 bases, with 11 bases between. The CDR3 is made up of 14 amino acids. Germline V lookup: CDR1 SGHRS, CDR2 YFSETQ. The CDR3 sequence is CASSLSARDYEQYF. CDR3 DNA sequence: TGCGCCAGCAGCTTGTCGGCCAGGGACTACGAGCAGTACTTC. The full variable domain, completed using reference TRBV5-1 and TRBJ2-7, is KAGVTQTPRYLIKTRGQQVTLSCSPISGHRSVSWYQQTPGQGLQFLFEYFSETQRNKGNFPGRFSGRQFSNSRSEMNVSTLELGDSALYLCASSLSARDYEQYFGPGTRLTVT.

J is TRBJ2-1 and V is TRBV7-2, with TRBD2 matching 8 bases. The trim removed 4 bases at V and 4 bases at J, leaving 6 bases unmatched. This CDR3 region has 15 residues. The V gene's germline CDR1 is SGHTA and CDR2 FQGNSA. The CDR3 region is CASSSGGANYNEQFF. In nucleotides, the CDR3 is TGTGCCAGCAGCTCCGGGGGGGCGAATTACAATGAGCAGTTCTTC. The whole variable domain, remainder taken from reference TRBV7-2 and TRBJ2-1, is GAGVSQSPSNKVTEKGKDVELRCDPISGHTALYWYRQSLGQGLEFLIYFQGNSAPDKSGLPSDRFSAERTGGSVSTLTIQRTQQEDSAVYLCASSSGGANYNEQFFGPGTRLTVL.

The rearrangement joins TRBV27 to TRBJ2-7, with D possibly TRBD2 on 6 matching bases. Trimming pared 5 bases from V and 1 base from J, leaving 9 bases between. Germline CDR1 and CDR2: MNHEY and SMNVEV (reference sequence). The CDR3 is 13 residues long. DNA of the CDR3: TGTGCCAGCAGTGCCGGACTATCCTACGAGCAGTACTTC. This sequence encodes CASSAGLSYEQYF.

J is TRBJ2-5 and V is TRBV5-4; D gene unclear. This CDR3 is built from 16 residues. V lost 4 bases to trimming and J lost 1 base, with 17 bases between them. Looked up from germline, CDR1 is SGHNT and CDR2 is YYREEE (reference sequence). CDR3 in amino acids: CASSRGIGMLQETQYF. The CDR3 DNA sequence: TGTGCCAGCAGCCGCGGAATAGGAATGCTCCAAGAGACCCAGTACTTC. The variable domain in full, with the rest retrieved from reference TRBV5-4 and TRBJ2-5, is ETGVTQSPTHLIKTRGQQVTLRCSSQSGHNTVSWYQQALGQGPQFIFQYYREEENGRGNFPPRFSGLQFPNYSSELNVNALELDDSALYLCASSRGIGMLQETQYFGPGTRLLVL.

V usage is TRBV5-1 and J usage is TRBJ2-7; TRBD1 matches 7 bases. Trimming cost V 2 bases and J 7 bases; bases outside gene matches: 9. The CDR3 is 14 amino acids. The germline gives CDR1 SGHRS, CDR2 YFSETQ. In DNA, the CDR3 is TGCGCCAGCAGCTTCGGACAGGCCGCCGAAGAGCAGTACTTC. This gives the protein CASSFGQAAEEQYF.

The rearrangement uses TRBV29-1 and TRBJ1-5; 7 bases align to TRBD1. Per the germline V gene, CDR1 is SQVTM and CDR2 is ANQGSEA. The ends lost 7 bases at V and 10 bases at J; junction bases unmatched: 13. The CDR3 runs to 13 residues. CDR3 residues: CSAADREAGPQHF. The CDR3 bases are TGCAGCGCCGCCGACAGGGAGGCGGGTCCCCAGCATTTT.

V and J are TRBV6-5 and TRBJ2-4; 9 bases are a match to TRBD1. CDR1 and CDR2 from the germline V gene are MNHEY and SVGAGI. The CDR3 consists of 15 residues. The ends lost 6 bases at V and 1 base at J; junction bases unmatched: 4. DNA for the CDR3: TGTGCCAGCAGCCGGACAGGGGATGCCAAAAACATTCAGTACTTC. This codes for CASSRTGDAKNIQYF.

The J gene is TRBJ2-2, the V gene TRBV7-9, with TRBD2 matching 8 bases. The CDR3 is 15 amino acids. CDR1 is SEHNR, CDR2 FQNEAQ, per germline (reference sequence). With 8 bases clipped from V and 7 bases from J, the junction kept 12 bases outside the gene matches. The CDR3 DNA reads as TGTGCCAGCCGCCTCGGGGGGGCCCAACACGGGGAGCTGTTTTTT. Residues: CASRLGGAQHGELFF.

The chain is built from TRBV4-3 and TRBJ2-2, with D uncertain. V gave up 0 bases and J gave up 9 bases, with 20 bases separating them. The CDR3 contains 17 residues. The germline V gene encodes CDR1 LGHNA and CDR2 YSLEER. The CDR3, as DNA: TGCGCCAGCAGCCAAGATCCGTATGGCTTTACTTCTCGGGAGCTGTTTTTT. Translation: CASSQDPYGFTSRELFF.

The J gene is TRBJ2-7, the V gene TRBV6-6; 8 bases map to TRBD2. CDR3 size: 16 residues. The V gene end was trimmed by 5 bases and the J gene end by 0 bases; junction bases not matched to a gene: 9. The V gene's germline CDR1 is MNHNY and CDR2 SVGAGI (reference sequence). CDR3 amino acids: CASSKLVAGSSYEQYF. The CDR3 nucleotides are TGTGCCAGCAGTAAACTAGTAGCGGGGTCCTCCTACGAGCAGTACTTC.

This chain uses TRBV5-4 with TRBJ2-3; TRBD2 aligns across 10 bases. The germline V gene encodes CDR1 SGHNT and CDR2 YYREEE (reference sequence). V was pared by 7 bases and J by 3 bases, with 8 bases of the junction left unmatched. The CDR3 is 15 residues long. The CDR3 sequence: CASRRAGGPTDTQYF. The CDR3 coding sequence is TGTGCCAGCCGCAGAGCGGGAGGGCCGACAGATACGCAGTATTTT.

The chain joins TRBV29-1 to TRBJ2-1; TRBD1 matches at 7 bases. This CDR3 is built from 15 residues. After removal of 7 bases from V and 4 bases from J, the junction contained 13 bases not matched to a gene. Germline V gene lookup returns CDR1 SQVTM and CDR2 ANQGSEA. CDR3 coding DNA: TGCAGCGCCCCGGACAGGTTGGGAGTATACAATGAGCAGTTCTTC. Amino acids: CSAPDRLGVYNEQFF.

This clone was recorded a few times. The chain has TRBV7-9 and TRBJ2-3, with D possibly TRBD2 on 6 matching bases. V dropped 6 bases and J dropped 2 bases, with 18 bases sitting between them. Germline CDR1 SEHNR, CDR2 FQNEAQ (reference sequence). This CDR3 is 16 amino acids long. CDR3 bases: TGTGCCAGCAGTCCGAGGGGCGGGGTCCACACAGATACGCAGTATTTT. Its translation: CASSPRGGVHTDTQYF. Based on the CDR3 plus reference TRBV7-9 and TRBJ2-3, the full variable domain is DTGVSQNPRHKITKRGQNVTFRCDPISEHNRLYWYRQTLGQGPEFLTYFQNEAQLEKSRLLSDRFSAERPKGSFSTLEIQRTEQGDSAMYLCASSPRGGVHTDTQYFGPGTRLTVL.

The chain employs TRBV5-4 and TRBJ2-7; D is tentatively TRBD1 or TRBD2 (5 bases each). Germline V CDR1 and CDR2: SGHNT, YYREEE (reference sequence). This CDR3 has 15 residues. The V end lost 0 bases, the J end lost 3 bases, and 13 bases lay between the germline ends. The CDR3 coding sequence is TGTGCCAGCAGCTTGGGGGGGACCAGGAGCTACGAGCAGTACTTC. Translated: CASSLGGTRSYEQYF.

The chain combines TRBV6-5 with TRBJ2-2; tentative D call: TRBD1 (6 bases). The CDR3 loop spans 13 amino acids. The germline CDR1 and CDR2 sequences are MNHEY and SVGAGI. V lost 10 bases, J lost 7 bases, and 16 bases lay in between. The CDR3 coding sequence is TGTGCCACCGAAAGGGGGATTGGCGGGGAGCTGTTTTTT. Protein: CATERGIGGELFF.